The next 31 T cell receptor beta chains were all read from a single sample in a study of T cell responses to AZD1222 COVID-19 vaccine. The method was immunoSEQ multiplex PCR; TCRdb's version includes in-frame clones alone and lacks a portion of them. The table has about 190,000 clones, approximately 92% seen once; the top ten hold 1% to 1.5%. The sample was peripheral blood, taken on day 0 of AZD1222 vaccination. The receptors stem from an adult in good health.

The J gene is TRBJ2-3, the V gene TRBV6-5, with 8 bases aligning to TRBD1. The CDR3 loop spans 14 amino acids. Per the germline V gene, CDR1 is MNHEY and CDR2 is SVGAGI. Trimming took 7 bases from V and 0 from J; bases not matched to a gene: 3. The CDR3 nucleotides read TGTGCCAGCATTACAGGGGGAAGCACAGATACGCAGTATTTT. Amino acids: CASITGGSTDTQYF.

The rearrangement uses TRBV29-1 and TRBJ2-1, with TRBD2 matching over 8 bases. The V and J ends lost 3 bases and 8 bases, in that order; junction bases with no gene match: 3. This CDR3 comprises 12 residues. Germline V CDR1 and CDR2: SQVTM, ANQGSEA. The CDR3 protein is CSVDGGGHEQFF. The DNA of the CDR3 is TGCAGCGTTGACGGGGGGGGCCATGAGCAGTTCTTC.

This clone has only one observation. The J gene is TRBJ1-2, the V gene TRBV6-5; tentative D call: TRBD1 (5 bases). The V gene lost 0 bases and the J gene lost 6 bases, with 17 bases spanning the gap. The CDR3 contains 16 residues. From germline, CDR1 is MNHEY and CDR2 SVGAGI. The CDR3 coding sequence is TGTGCCAGCAGTTACTCCCAAGGGGCCCACTGGAATGGCTACACCTTC. Protein sequence: CASSYSQGAHWNGYTF.

The chain combines TRBV15 with TRBJ1-1; D ambiguous. This CDR3 spans 13 amino acids. Germline CDR1 is LNHNV and CDR2 is YYDKDF (reference sequence). Trimming shortened V by 2 bases and J by 7 bases, and 11 bases separated the two germline ends. CDR3 protein: CATSRPDKVEAFF. DNA for the CDR3: TGTGCCACCAGCAGACCCGACAAAGTTGAAGCTTTCTTT.

V is TRBV15 and J is TRBJ2-2; maybe TRBD1 (5 bases). With 6 bases removed from V and 6 bases from J, the gap between germline ends came to 11 bases. The CDR3 loop spans 13 amino acids. Germline values: CDR1 LNHNV, CDR2 YYDKDF (reference sequence). DNA of the CDR3: TGTGCCACCAGTACCAGGGTCGCCGGGGAGCTGTTTTTT. Translated, it gives CATSTRVAGELFF.

The genes are TRBV6-2 or TRBV6-3 and TRBJ2-3, with D possibly being TRBD2 (6 bases). The germline gives CDR1 MNHEY, CDR2 SVGEGT. This CDR3 comprises 16 residues. Trimming left V 0 bases short and J 6 bases short, with 16 bases between. CDR3 amino acids: CASSYSVMVAVDTQYF. CDR3 nucleotide sequence: TGTGCCAGCAGTTACTCCGTCATGGTAGCGGTGGATACGCAGTATTTT.

The chain combines TRBV10-1 with TRBJ1-1, with D possibly being TRBD1 (5 bases). Between the trimmed V and J ends, which lost 9 bases and 5 bases, there was a span of 19 bases. This CDR3 contains 14 residues. CDR1 WNHNN and CDR2 SYGVQD come from the germline V gene (reference sequence). The CDR3 sequence is CASSRGWEKTEAFF. The CDR3 nucleotides are TGCGCCAGTAGTCGGGGCTGGGAGAAAACTGAAGCTTTCTTT.

The V and J genes are TRBV10-3 and TRBJ2-7; 10 bases line up with TRBD1. The CDR3 loop spans 15 amino acids. The trim removed 7 bases at V and 1 base at J, leaving 7 bases unmatched. Germline V gives CDR1 ENHRY, CDR2 SYGVKD. The CDR3 DNA reads TGTGCCATCACCAACCGGGACAGGGGATCCTACGAGCAGTACTTC. Its translation is CAITNRDRGSYEQYF.

The V and J genes are TRBV9 and TRBJ2-3; TRBD1 is a possible D gene (5 bases). Trimming shortened V by 0 bases and J by 0 bases, and 8 bases separated the two germline ends. CDR1 and CDR2 from the germline V gene are SGDLS and YYNGEE. This CDR3 contains 15 residues. This CDR3 is CASSVEGPSTDTQYF. The CDR3 DNA is TGTGCCAGCAGCGTAGAGGGGCCCAGCACAGATACGCAGTATTTT.

The chain combines TRBV30 with TRBJ1-2; D remains unclear. The CDR3 runs to 11 residues. Deletions cut 8 bases from V and 7 bases from J, with 14 bases between. Per the germline V gene, CDR1 is GTSNPN and CDR2 is SVGIG (reference sequence). CDR3 residues: CAESTVGGYTF. The CDR3 DNA is TGTGCCGAGTCGACGGTGGGTGGCTACACCTTC.

This clone is a singleton in its sample. The rearrangement joins TRBV2 to TRBJ1-5, with a possible D match to TRBD1 (5 bases). V gave up 4 bases and J gave up 5 bases, with 6 bases separating them. CDR3 length: 12 residues. The germline V gene encodes CDR1 SNHLY and CDR2 FYNNEI. CDR3 residues: CASSGDHQPQHF. As DNA, the CDR3 is TGTGCCAGCAGTGGGGACCATCAGCCCCAGCATTTT.

The V call is TRBV7-9, the J call TRBJ2-1; D unresolved. The CDR3 contains 13 residues. The V gene's germline CDR1 is SEHNR and CDR2 FQNEAQ (reference sequence). Between the trimmed V and J ends, which lost 4 bases and 4 bases, there was a span of 8 bases. This chain's CDR3 is CASSSQGYNEQFF. For the CDR3, the DNA is TGTGCCAGCAGCTCGCAAGGATACAATGAGCAGTTCTTC.

CDR3 in DNA: TGCGCCAGCAGCCCGGGGAGGGGCGCAGATACGCAGTATTTT. Residues: CASSPGRGADTQYF. The chain carries TRBV5-1 and TRBJ2-3; TRBD2 matches at 7 bases. Germline CDR1 and CDR2: SGHRS and YFSETQ. The CDR3 covers 14 residues. J gave up 4 bases and V 4 bases, and 6 bases lay outside the gene matches. The variable domain in full, with the rest retrieved from reference TRBV5-1 and TRBJ2-3, is KAGVTQTPRYLIKTRGQQVTLSCSPISGHRSVSWYQQTPGQGLQFLFEYFSETQRNKGNFPGRFSGRQFSNSRSEMNVSTLELGDSALYLCASSPGRGADTQYFGPGTRLTVL.

The chain carries TRBV7-3 and TRBJ2-1, with 7 bases matching TRBD2. With 5 bases clipped from V and 5 bases from J, the junction kept 12 bases outside the gene matches. CDR3 length equals 16 residues. Germline assignment: CDR1 SGHTA and CDR2 FQGTGA. CDR3 amino acids: CASSPLTGTTNNEQFF. CDR3 DNA sequence: TGTGCCAGCAGCCCACTGACCGGGACTACTAACAATGAGCAGTTCTTC.

The table lists this clone with a count of one. The rearrangement joins TRBV6-5 to TRBJ2-2; D is unclear. V lost 5 bases, J lost 2 bases, and 6 bases lay in between. Germline CDR1 reads MNHEY; CDR2 reads SVGAGI. The CDR3 consists of 13 residues. The CDR3 here is CASSSFNTGELFF. The CDR3 DNA follows: TGTGCCAGCAGTAGTTTTAACACCGGGGAGCTGTTTTTT.

This chain connects TRBV2 to TRBJ1-3; the match to TRBD1 covers 8 bases. The CDR3 length is 14 residues. CDR1 is SNHLY and CDR2 is FYNNEI in the germline V gene. V gave up 6 bases and J gave up 9 bases; unmatched junction bases: 10. Here the CDR3 DNA reads TGTGCCAGCAGGGGGACAGGCTGGGCCACCACCATATATTTT. Its translation: CASRGTGWATTIYF.

The chain combines TRBV27 with TRBJ1-2, with D possibly TRBD1 on 5 matching bases. The V end lost 2 bases, the J end lost 8 bases, and 18 bases lay between the germline ends. Germline assignment: CDR1 MNHEY and CDR2 SMNVEV (reference sequence). CDR3 length: 15 amino acids. Here the CDR3 reads CASSLGPGRSGGYTF. The CDR3 region has the DNA TGTGCCAGCAGTTTAGGGCCAGGGAGGTCTGGGGGCTACACCTTC.

This sequence joins TRBV18 and TRBJ2-4, with 8 bases matching TRBD2. This CDR3 is 18 amino acids long. Germline V CDR1 and CDR2: KGHSH, LQKENI. The V segment lost 3 bases and the J segment 1 base; nucleotides outside the gene matches: 11. In DNA, the CDR3 is TGTGCCAGCTCACCTTTGGGGAAGGCTAGCGGGGCCAAAAACATTCAGTACTTC. Encoded protein: CASSPLGKASGAKNIQYF.

V gene TRBV21-1 combines with J gene TRBJ2-7; the table's D call, TRBD2, has no DNA check behind it. TRBV21-1 represents a pseudogene. This CDR3 contains 15 residues. CDR3 sequence (DNA): TGTGCCAGCAGCAAAGGAGGTAGCATTTCCTACGAGCAGTACTTC. The encoded protein is CASSKGGSISYEQYF.

J is TRBJ1-2 and V is TRBV7-9; no firm D call. The germline V and J ends were trimmed by 4 bases and 2 bases, with 17 bases remaining between them. The CDR3 extends over 16 amino acids. Germline CDR1 SEHNR, CDR2 FQNEAQ (reference sequence). In DNA form, the CDR3 reads TGTGCCAGCAGCTCACTCGAGGGTGGAGGGAACTATGGCTACACCTTC. It encodes CASSSLEGGGNYGYTF.

V is TRBV28 and J is TRBJ1-2, with no clear D. From germline, CDR1 is MDHEN and CDR2 SYDVKM. Trimming took 4 bases from V and 7 from J, leaving 7 bases between them. The CDR3 is made up of 11 amino acids. CDR3 protein: CASSSLGGYTF. The CDR3 DNA follows: TGTGCCAGCAGTTCCCTCGGTGGCTACACCTTC.

The genes are TRBV11-2 and TRBJ2-2; the match to TRBD1 covers 8 bases. Germline lookup yields CDR1 SGHAT and CDR2 FQNNGV. This CDR3 has 15 residues. V was clipped by 6 bases and J by 3 bases; unmatched bases: 6. In DNA form, the CDR3 reads TGTGCCAGCAGGGGACAGGCGGCGTACACCGGGGAGCTGTTTTTT. Translated: CASRGQAAYTGELFF.

V usage is TRBV5-1 and J usage is TRBJ2-3, with 7 bases fitting TRBD1. The CDR3 sequence is 15 residues long. With V trimmed by 4 bases and J by 2 bases, 7 bases remained unmatched. Germline assignment: CDR1 SGHRS and CDR2 YFSETQ. CDR3 in DNA: TGCGCCAGCAGCACCGGGACAGCATACACAGATACGCAGTATTTT. It is translated as CASSTGTAYTDTQYF.

Turning to this clone: Other nucleotide sequences from this sample produce the same CDR3. The V gene is TRBV6-6, the J gene TRBJ2-2, with unresolved D. This CDR3 spans 13 amino acids. Trimming took 2 bases from V and 3 from J, leaving 4 bases between them. Germline CDR1 reads MNHNY; CDR2 reads SVGAGI (reference sequence). For the CDR3, the DNA is TGTGCCAGCAGTTACACGGACACCGGGGAGCTGTTTTTT. Encoded protein: CASSYTDTGELFF.

The rearrangement uses TRBV28 and TRBJ1-1, with D possibly matching TRBD1 (5 bases). In germline, CDR1 is MDHEN, CDR2 SYDVKM. The CDR3 sequence is 14 residues long. With 1 base removed from V and 3 bases from J, the gap between germline ends came to 9 bases. CDR3 in amino acids: CASSLSGLDTEAFF. The CDR3 DNA sequence: TGTGCCAGCAGTTTATCAGGGCTCGACACTGAAGCTTTCTTT. Filled out from reference TRBV28 and TRBJ1-1, the complete variable domain reads DVKVTQSSRYLVKRTGEKVFLECVQDMDHENMFWYRQDPGLGLRLIYFSYDVKMKEKGDIPEGYSVSREKKERFSLILESASTNQTSMYLCASSLSGLDTEAFFGQGTRLTVV.

J is TRBJ1-3 and V is TRBV29-1; 10 bases are shared with TRBD1. Unmatched junction bases numbered 4, after V lost 6 bases and J lost 2 bases. This CDR3 is built from 14 residues. From germline, CDR1 is SQVTM and CDR2 ANQGSEA. CDR3 sequence (DNA): TGCAGCGTGACCGGACAGGGGGCTGGAAACACCATATATTTT. Translating gives CSVTGQGAGNTIYF.

The chain joins TRBV27 to TRBJ1-2, with D maybe TRBD1 (6 bases). V was trimmed by 2 bases and J by 0 bases, leaving 13 bases between them. Germline V gene data show CDR1 as MNHEY and CDR2 as SMNVEV (reference sequence). The CDR3 is 16 residues long. The CDR3 here is CASSLLGRGSNYGYTF. Here the CDR3 DNA reads TGTGCCAGCAGTTTACTGGGCAGGGGTTCTAACTATGGCTACACCTTC.

The J gene is TRBJ2-1, the V gene TRBV4-1; TRBD1 is a possible D gene (6 bases). The CDR3 is 16 amino acids. CDR1 is MGHRA, CDR2 YSYEKL, per germline. V shed 1 base and J shed 6 bases, with 16 bases lying between them. This chain's CDR3 is CASSQGRQASANEQFF. In nucleotides, the CDR3 is TGCGCCAGCAGCCAAGGCAGACAGGCTTCGGCCAATGAGCAGTTCTTC.

The J gene is TRBJ1-1, the V gene TRBV27; TRBD1 might be the D (5 bases). Germline-derived CDR1 and CDR2 are MNHEY and SMNVEV (reference sequence). The CDR3 spans 14 residues. V dropped 3 bases and J dropped 5 bases, with 13 bases sitting between them. CDR3 protein: CASSFGQGRTEAFF. The CDR3, as DNA: TGTGCCAGCAGTTTCGGTCAGGGCAGGACTGAAGCTTTCTTT.

This chain connects TRBV18 to TRBJ2-7; D not certain. Trimming removed 0 bases at V and 5 bases at J, with 8 bases between. CDR3 length equals 13 residues. Germline V gives CDR1 KGHSH, CDR2 LQKENI. CDR3 DNA: TGTGCCAGCTCACCACCTAGCTCAGACGAGCAGTACTTC. As protein: CASSPPSSDEQYF.

The V gene is TRBV6-5, the J gene TRBJ1-5; unclear D gene. Germline loops: CDR1 MNHEY, CDR2 SVGAGI. The V end lost 4 bases, the J end lost 1 base, and 8 bases lay between the germline ends. The CDR3 loop spans 14 amino acids. CDR3 in amino acids: CASSSRQSNQPQHF. The DNA of the CDR3 is TGTGCCAGCAGTTCCCGTCAGAGCAATCAGCCCCAGCATTTT.